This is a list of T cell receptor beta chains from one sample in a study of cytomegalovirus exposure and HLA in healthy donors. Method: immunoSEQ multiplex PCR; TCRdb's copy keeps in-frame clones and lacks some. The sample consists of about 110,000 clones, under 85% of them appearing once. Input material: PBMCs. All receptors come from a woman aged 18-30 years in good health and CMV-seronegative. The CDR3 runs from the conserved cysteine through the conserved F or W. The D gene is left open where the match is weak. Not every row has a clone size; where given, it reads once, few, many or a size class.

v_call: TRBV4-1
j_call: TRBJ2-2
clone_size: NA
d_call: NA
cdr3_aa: CASSQALAVGELFF
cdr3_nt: TGCGCCAGCAGCCAAGCCCTGGCCGTGGGGGAGCTGTTTTTT

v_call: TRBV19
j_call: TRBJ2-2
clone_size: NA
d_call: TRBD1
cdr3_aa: CASADRGNTGELFF
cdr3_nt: TGTGCCAGCGCGGACAGGGGGAACACCGGGGAGCTGTTTTTT

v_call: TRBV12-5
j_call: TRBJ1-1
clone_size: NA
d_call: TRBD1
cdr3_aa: CASAAGGTEAFF
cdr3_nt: TGTGCTAGTGCGGCAGGGGGGACTGAAGCTTTCTTT

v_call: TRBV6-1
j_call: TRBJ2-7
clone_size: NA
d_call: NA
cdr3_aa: CASSVFRQGVWEQYF
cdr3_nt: TGTGCCAGCAGTGTATTCCGTCAAGGGGTGTGGGAGCAGTACTTC

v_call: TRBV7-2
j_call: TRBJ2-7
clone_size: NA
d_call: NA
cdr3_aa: CASSLDQGIAYEQYF
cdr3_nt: TGTGCCAGCAGCTTAGACCAGGGAATAGCCTACGAGCAGTACTTC

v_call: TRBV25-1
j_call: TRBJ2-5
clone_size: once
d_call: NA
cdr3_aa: CASSDYGGETQYF
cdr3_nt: TGTGCCAGCAGTGACTATGGAGGAGAGACCCAGTACTTC

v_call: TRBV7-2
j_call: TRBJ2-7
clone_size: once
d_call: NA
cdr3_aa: CASSFRGEQYF
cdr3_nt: TGTGCCAGCAGCTTTAGGGGCGAGCAGTACTTC

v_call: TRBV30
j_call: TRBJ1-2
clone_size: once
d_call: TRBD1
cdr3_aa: CAWSLTGGWSGYTF
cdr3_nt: TGTGCCTGGAGCCTTACAGGGGGTTGGAGTGGCTACACCTTC

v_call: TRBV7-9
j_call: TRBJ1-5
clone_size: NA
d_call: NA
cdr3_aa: CASSSGSTMTGLQPQHF
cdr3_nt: TGTGCCAGCAGCTCCGGATCCACCATGACAGGTCTCCAGCCCCAGCATTTT

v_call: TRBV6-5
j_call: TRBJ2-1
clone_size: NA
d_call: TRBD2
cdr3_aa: CASSYGGGNEQFF
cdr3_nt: TGTGCCAGCAGTTACGGGGGGGGAAATGAGCAGTTCTTC

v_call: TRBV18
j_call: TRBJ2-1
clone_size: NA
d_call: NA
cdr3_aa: CASSPTLKDTNEQFF
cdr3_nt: TGTGCCAGCTCACCTACTCTTAAGGACACCAATGAGCAGTTCTTC

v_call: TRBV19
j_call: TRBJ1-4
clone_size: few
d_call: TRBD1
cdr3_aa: CASRAGGGGEKLFF
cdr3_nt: TGTGCCAGTAGGGCTGGAGGGGGCGGTGAAAAACTGTTTTTT

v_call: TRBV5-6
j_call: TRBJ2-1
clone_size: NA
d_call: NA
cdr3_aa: CASSLRVGALLYNEQFF
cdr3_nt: TGTGCCAGCAGCCTCAGGGTGGGGGCGTTACTCTACAATGAGCAGTTCTTC

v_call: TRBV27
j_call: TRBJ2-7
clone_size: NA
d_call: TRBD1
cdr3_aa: CASSYRDRGHEQYF
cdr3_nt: TGTGCCAGCAGTTACCGGGACAGGGGCCACGAGCAGTACTTC

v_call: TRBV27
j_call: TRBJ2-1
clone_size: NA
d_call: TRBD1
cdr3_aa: CASSLLRPGGELNEQFF
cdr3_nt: TGTGCCAGCAGTTTATTAAGGCCAGGGGGCGAATTAAATGAGCAGTTCTTC

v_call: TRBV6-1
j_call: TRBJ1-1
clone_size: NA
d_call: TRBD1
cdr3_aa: CASSVATGSNTEAFF
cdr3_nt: TGTGCCAGCAGTGTTGCGACAGGGTCGAACACTGAAGCTTTCTTT

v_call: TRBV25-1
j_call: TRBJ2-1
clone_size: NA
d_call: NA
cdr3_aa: CASSESGQGGNEQFF
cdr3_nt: TGTGCCAGCAGTGAATCCGGGCAGGGCGGCAATGAGCAGTTCTTC

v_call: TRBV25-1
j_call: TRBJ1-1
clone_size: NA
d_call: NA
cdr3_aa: CASSGAERANTEAFF
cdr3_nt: TGTGCCAGCAGTGGAGCGGAACGAGCAAACACTGAAGCTTTCTTT

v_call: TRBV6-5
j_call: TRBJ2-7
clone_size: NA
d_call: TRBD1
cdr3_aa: CASGSGQGSILYEQYF
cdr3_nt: TGTGCCAGCGGTTCGGGACAGGGGTCTATTTTATACGAGCAGTACTTC

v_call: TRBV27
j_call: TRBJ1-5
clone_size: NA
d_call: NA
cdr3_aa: CARRSSNQPQHF
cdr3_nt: TGTGCCAGGAGGAGCAGCAATCAGCCCCAGCATTTT

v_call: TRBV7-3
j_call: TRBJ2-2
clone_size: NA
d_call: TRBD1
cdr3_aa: CASSLQGASVPRGGELFF
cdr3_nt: TGTGCCAGCAGCCTACAGGGGGCAAGCGTCCCGCGGGGCGGGGAGCTGTTTTTT

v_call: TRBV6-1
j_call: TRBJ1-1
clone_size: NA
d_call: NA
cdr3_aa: CASSEDYGANTEAFF
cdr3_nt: TGTGCCAGCAGTGAAGACTACGGAGCGAACACTGAAGCTTTCTTT

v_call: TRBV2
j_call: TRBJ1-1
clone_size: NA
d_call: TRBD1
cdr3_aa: CASSLQGLETEAFF
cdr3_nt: TGTGCCAGCAGTCTACAGGGGTTGGAAACTGAAGCTTTCTTT

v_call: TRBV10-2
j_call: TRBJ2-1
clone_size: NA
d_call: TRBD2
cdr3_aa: CASSIRAGGHYNEQFF
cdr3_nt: TGCGCCAGCAGTATCCGAGCGGGGGGCCACTACAATGAGCAGTTCTTC

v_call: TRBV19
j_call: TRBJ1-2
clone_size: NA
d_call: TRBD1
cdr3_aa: CASSIRWPLTGANYGYTF
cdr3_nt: TGTGCCAGTAGTATTCGATGGCCACTAACAGGGGCTAACTATGGCTACACCTTC

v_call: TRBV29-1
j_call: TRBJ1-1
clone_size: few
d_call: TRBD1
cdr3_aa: CSVETGMNTEAFF
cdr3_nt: TGCAGCGTTGAGACAGGGATGAACACTGAAGCTTTCTTT

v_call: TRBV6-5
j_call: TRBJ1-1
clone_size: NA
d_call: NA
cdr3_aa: CASSYSTGVDTEAFF
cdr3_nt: TGTGCCAGCAGTTACTCGACGGGGGTGGACACTGAAGCTTTCTTT

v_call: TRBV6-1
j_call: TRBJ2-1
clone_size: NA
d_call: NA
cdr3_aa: CASSEGRGAWYNEQFF
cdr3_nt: TGTGCAAGCAGTGAAGGTCGGGGGGCATGGTACAATGAGCAGTTCTTC

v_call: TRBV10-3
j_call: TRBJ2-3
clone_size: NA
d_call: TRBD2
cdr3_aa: CAISDGGGAGDTQYF
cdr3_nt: TGTGCCATCAGTGACGGCGGGGGGGCCGGAGATACGCAGTATTTT

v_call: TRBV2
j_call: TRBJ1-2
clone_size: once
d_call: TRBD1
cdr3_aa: CASSKIGTDQYGYTF
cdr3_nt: TGTGCCAGCAGTAAAATCGGGACAGATCAGTATGGCTACACCTTC

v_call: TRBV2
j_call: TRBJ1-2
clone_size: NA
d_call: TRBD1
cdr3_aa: CASSLSWGTGESGYTF
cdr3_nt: TGTGCCAGCAGTCTATCCTGGGGGACAGGGGAATCTGGCTACACCTTC

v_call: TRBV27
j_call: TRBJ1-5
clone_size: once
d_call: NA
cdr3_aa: CASSLPTVPSNQPQHF
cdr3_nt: TGTGCCAGCAGTTTACCGACAGTTCCCAGCAATCAGCCCCAGCATTTT

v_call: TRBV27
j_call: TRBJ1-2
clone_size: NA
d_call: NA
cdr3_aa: CASSLRGMDYGYTF
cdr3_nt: TGTGCCAGCAGTTTAAGGGGGATGGACTATGGCTACACCTTC

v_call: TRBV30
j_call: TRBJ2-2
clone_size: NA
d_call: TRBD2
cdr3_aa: CAWSRTSGAFTGELFF
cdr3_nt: TGTGCCTGGAGTCGGACTAGCGGGGCCTTCACCGGGGAGCTGTTTTTT

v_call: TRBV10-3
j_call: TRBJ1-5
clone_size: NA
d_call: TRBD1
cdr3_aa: CAAWTGEGNQPQHF
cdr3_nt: TGTGCCGCTTGGACAGGGGAGGGCAATCAGCCCCAGCATTTT

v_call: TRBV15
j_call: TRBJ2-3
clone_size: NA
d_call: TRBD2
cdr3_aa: CATSSRTSGGNTDTQYF
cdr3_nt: TGTGCCACCAGCAGCCGGACTAGCGGGGGTAACACAGATACGCAGTATTTT